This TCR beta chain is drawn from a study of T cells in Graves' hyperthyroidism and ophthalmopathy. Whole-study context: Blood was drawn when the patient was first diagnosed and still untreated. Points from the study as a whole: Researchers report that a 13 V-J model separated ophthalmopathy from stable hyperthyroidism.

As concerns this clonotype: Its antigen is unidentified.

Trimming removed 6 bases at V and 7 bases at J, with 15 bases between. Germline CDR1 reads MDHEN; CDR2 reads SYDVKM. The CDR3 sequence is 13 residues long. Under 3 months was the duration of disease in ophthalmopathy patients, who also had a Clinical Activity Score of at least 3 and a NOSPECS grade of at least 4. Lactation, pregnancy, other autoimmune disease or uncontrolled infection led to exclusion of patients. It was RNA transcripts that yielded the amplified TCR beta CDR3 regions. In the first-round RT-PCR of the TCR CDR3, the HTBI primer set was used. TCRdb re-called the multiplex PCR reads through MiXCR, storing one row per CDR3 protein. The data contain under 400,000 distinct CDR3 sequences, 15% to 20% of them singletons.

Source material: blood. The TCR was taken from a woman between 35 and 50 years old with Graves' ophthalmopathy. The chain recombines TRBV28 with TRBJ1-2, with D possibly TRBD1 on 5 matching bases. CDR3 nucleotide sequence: TGTGCCAGCAGCTCTCCGGCAGGGCGTGGCTACACCTTC. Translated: CASSSPAGRGYTF.